This note documents a single TCR beta chain sequence. The antigen is unknown. The source of the sample is a study of CD4 T cells in relation to SARS-CoV-2 and coronaviruses. For the study at large: After less than eleven days of antigen culture, PBMC TCR beta CDR3s were sequenced. Shared crossreactive spike epitopes were mapped to their HLA restriction. Study-wide results and caveats: The cross-reactivity analysis covered only spike protein, not other viral proteins.

Data came from immunoSEQ multiplex PCR; TCRdb stores just in-frame clones and leaves some out. In the table there are some 16,000 clones, 79% of which are singletons. Before the COVID-19 pandemic, during about 2011-2019, CD4+ T cells were taken from unexposed donors. The cells were cultured for approximately 10 days before CD4+ T cells were isolated. Cells permitting, SARS-CoV-2 S/N and four cold-coronavirus spikes were tested on unexposed-donor CD4+ T cells. From germline, CDR1 is SGHTA and CDR2 FQGNSA. The CDR3 spans 15 residues. The ends lost 3 bases at V and 1 base at J; junction bases unmatched: 4.

The rearrangement uses TRBV7-2 and TRBJ1-1, with 8 bases identical to TRBD1. This receptor was identified in a human donor in good health. The material sequenced was CD4+ T cells from PBMCs, cultured in vitro. The CDR3 is CASSFAGGRNTEAFF. The CDR3 DNA reads TGTGCCAGCAGCTTCGCAGGGGGCAGGAACACTGAAGCTTTCTTT.